Below, 26 T cell receptor beta chains from the same sample are listed, as sequenced in a study of T cells after yellow fever vaccination. TCRdb fed the 5' RACE reads into MiXCR, producing one record per CDR3 protein. The table has 340,000 or so distinct CDR3 sequences, roughly an eighth seen once; the top ten hold around 3%. The source was CD4+ T cells sorted from PBMCs, collected 15 days after the yellow fever booster vaccination. All receptors come from a man aged 18 to 29 who received the YFV17D yellow fever vaccine.

The chain recombines TRBV2 with TRBJ1-1; TRBD1 is a possible D gene (6 bases). The CDR3 runs 14 residues. Trimming shortened V by 6 bases and J by 3 bases, and 14 bases separated the two germline ends. Germline lookup yields CDR1 SNHLY and CDR2 FYNNEI. The CDR3 spells CASSVGEGDTEAFF. For the CDR3, the DNA is TGTGCCAGCAGCGTAGGGGAGGGGGACACTGAAGCTTTCTTT. The complete variable domain, with remaining parts taken from reference TRBV2 and TRBJ1-1, reads EPEVTQTPSHQVTQMGQEVILRCVPISNHLYFYWYRQILGQKVEFLVSFYNNEISEKSEIFDDQFSVERPDGSNFTLKIRSTKLEDSAMYFCASSVGEGDTEAFFGQGTRLTVV.

This clonotype was detected a few times. This sequence joins TRBV28 and TRBJ1-5; D is unresolved. CDR3 length equals 13 residues. Germline V gene sequence: CDR1 MDHEN, CDR2 SYDVKM. The V and J ends lost 7 bases and 0 bases respectively, with 7 bases between them. CDR3 sequence reads: CASMRVSNQPQHF. The CDR3 DNA reads TGTGCCAGCATGAGGGTTAGCAATCAGCCCCAGCATTTT. The whole variable domain, filled in from reference TRBV28 and TRBJ1-5, reads DVKVTQSSRYLVKRTGEKVFLECVQDMDHENMFWYRQDPGLGLRLIYFSYDVKMKEKGDIPEGYSVSREKKERFSLILESASTNQTSMYLCASMRVSNQPQHFGDGTRLSIL.

This clonotype was counted a few times. The chain joins TRBV11-2 to TRBJ1-4; D remains ambiguous. From germline, CDR1 is SGHAT and CDR2 FQNNGV. The CDR3 contains 15 residues. The ends were cut back, 6 bases at V and 0 bases at J, with 11 bases in the middle. The CDR3 region is CASRLTRATNEKLFF. The CDR3 bases are TGTGCCAGCAGATTGACCCGTGCAACTAATGAAAAACTGTTTTTT. The complete variable domain, with remaining parts taken from reference TRBV11-2 and TRBJ1-4, reads EAGVAQSPRYKIIEKRQSVAFWCNPISGHATLYWYQQILGQGPKLLIQFQNNGVVDDSQLPKDRFSAERLKGVDSTLKIQPAKLEDSAVYLCASRLTRATNEKLFFGSGTQLSVL.

This clonotype turned up a few times. The CDR3 DNA is TGCGCCAGCAGCCCAGGCCTGGGACTAGCGGGGGGAGGTGAGCAGTTCTTC. Protein product: CASSPGLGLAGGGEQFF. The V gene is TRBV4-3, the J gene TRBJ2-1; 15 bases map to TRBD2. In germline, CDR1 is LGHNA, CDR2 YSLEER. The ends lost 4 bases at V and 9 bases at J; junction bases unmatched: 10. The CDR3 consists of 17 residues.

This clonotype appeared a few times. The CDR3 sequence: CSVVTSGGRETQYF. The DNA for the CDR3 is TGCAGCGTCGTAACTAGCGGGGGGCGGGAGACCCAGTACTTC. The J gene is TRBJ2-5, the V gene TRBV29-1; 12 bases match TRBD2. CDR3 size: 14 residues. J was trimmed by 5 bases and V by 6 bases; bases with no gene match: 7. Germline loops: CDR1 SQVTM, CDR2 ANQGSEA.

Many counts were recorded for this clonotype. The J gene is TRBJ2-7, the V gene TRBV18; D not certain. V dropped 0 bases and J dropped 1 base, with 10 bases sitting between them. CDR1 KGHSH and CDR2 LQKENI come from the germline V gene. The CDR3 has 15 residues. The CDR3 spells CASSPPARTSYEQYF. CDR3 coding DNA: TGTGCCAGCTCACCACCGGCCAGGACGTCCTACGAGCAGTACTTC. The complete variable domain, with remaining parts taken from reference TRBV18 and TRBJ2-7, reads NAGVMQNPRHLVRRRGQEARLRCSPMKGHSHVYWYRQLPEEGLKFMVYLQKENIIDESGMPKERFSAEFPKEGPSILRIQQVVRGDSAAYFCASSPPARTSYEQYFGPGTRLTVT.

The chain joins TRBV7-2 to TRBJ2-2, with 10 positions matching TRBD2. Germline lookup yields CDR1 SGHTA and CDR2 FQGNSA. The CDR3 runs to 15 residues. Trimming cost V 2 bases and J 5 bases; bases outside gene matches: 2. Here the CDR3 DNA reads TGTGCCAGCAGCTTACAAGCGGGGGGGACCGGGGAGCTGTTTTTT. Protein: CASSLQAGGTGELFF.

This clonotype has a handful of counts. The rearrangement links TRBV7-2 to TRBJ2-2, with D possibly being TRBD1 (6 bases). V lost 7 bases and J lost 7, with 19 bases in between. CDR3 size: 15 residues. Germline loops: CDR1 SGHTA, CDR2 FQGNSA. CDR3 residues: CASNRPSTGFGELFF. CDR3 coding DNA: TGTGCCAGCAATCGCCCCTCAACAGGGTTCGGGGAGCTGTTTTTT.

V gene TRBV5-1 combines with J gene TRBJ1-1, with D hard to call. The CDR3 has 16 amino acids. The ends were cut back, 0 bases at V and 1 base at J, with 13 bases in the middle. The V gene's germline CDR1 is SGHRS and CDR2 YFSETQ. The CDR3 coding sequence is TGCGCCAGCAGCTTGGTTTTACGGAGTGGGAACACTGAAGCTTTCTTT. Its protein product is CASSLVLRSGNTEAFF.

The CDR3 is CASSLVGGTGGAVRRTEAFF. CDR3 DNA sequence: TGCGCCAGCAGCTTGGTAGGGGGGACAGGGGGCGCGGTCCGGCGGACTGAAGCTTTCTTT. V gene TRBV5-1 combines with J gene TRBJ1-1; 12 bases are a match to TRBD1. The V gene's germline CDR1 is SGHRS and CDR2 YFSETQ. This CDR3 region has 20 residues. The ends lost 0 bases at V and 5 bases at J; junction bases unmatched: 17.

This rearrangement joins TRBV20-1 to TRBJ1-2; no clear D gene. There are 12 residues in the CDR3. Trimming removed 3 bases at V and 4 bases at J, with 9 bases between. Germline CDR1 reads DFQATT; CDR2 reads SNEGSKA (reference sequence). The CDR3 DNA reads TGCAGTGCTAGTACACAGATCTATGGCTACACCTTC. Protein product: CSASTQIYGYTF.

The chain joins TRBV5-5 to TRBJ2-5, with 11 bases lining up with TRBD2. J was trimmed by 3 bases and V by 9 bases; bases with no gene match: 4. Germline-derived CDR1 and CDR2 are SGHKS and YYEKEE (reference sequence). This CDR3 has 13 amino acids. CDR3 nucleotide sequence: TGTGCCACGACTAGCGGGGCCAAAGAGACCCAGTACTTC. It encodes CATTSGAKETQYF.

Only a few counts were recorded for this clonotype. This sequence joins TRBV4-1 and TRBJ2-5; D is perhaps TRBD1 (6 bases). The CDR3 covers 16 residues. CDR1 and CDR2 from the germline V gene are MGHRA and YSYEKL. With 2 bases removed from V and 9 bases from J, the gap between germline ends came to 22 bases. As DNA, the CDR3 is TGCGCCAGCAGCCAACCCCTCGACAGGCCCAAGGGGGCCCAGTACTTC. Amino acids: CASSQPLDRPKGAQYF.

V usage is TRBV25-1 and J usage is TRBJ2-1; D unclear. The CDR3 runs 15 residues. V was shortened by 5 bases and J by 6 bases, with 17 bases between the two germline ends. CDR1 is MGHDK, CDR2 SYGVNS, per germline. The CDR3 reads CASSRNSGISNEQFF. CDR3 nucleotide sequence: TGTGCCAGCAGTAGAAACAGTGGGATCTCCAATGAGCAGTTCTTC.

This clonotype was seen a few times. The rearrangement links TRBV5-1 to TRBJ2-3; D remains ambiguous. Germline V lookup: CDR1 SGHRS, CDR2 YFSETQ. V dropped 4 bases and J dropped 1 base, with 10 bases sitting between them. This CDR3 comprises 14 residues. In DNA form, the CDR3 reads TGCGCCAGCAGCGTCCTCCCTGGCACAGATACGCAGTATTTT. Residues: CASSVLPGTDTQYF.

This clonotype was picked up a small number of times. CDR3 sequence: CAGSLLAGQESPLHF. The CDR3 DNA reads as TGTGCCGGATCCCTTTTGGCGGGGCAGGAATCACCCCTCCACTTT. This chain joins TRBV2 and TRBJ1-6; possible D gene TRBD1, 5 bases. Trimming stripped 11 bases from V and 10 bases from J, with 24 bases between. The CDR3 extends over 15 amino acids. In germline, CDR1 is SNHLY, CDR2 FYNNEI.

This clonotype was detected many times. V usage is TRBV6-2 or TRBV6-3 and J usage is TRBJ1-5, with D hard to call. V gave up 2 bases and J gave up 1 base, with 15 bases separating them. The length of the CDR3 is 17 residues. CDR1 and CDR2 from the germline V gene are MNHEY and SVGEGT. CDR3 in amino acids: CASSYRPVPRSNQPQHF. CDR3 coding DNA: TGTGCCAGCAGTTACCGACCGGTGCCGCGGAGCAATCAGCCCCAGCATTTT.

The rearrangement links TRBV23-1 to TRBJ2-7, with D perhaps assigned TRBD1 or TRBD2 (5 bases each). TRBV23-1 is an ORF for which the function is uncertain. Deletions cut 8 bases from V and 2 bases from J, with 16 bases between. This CDR3 has 14 amino acids. Written as DNA, the CDR3 is TGCGCCAGCCTTAAGGGGCGGAGGACCTACGAGCAGTACTTC. Translating it yields CASLKGRRTYEQYF.

This clonotype occurred a few times. V gene TRBV7-9 combines with J gene TRBJ2-3; the D gene is possibly TRBD2 (5 bases). V lost 5 bases to trimming and J lost 0 bases, with 12 bases between them. The length of the CDR3 is 15 residues. Germline V gives CDR1 SEHNR, CDR2 FQNEAQ (reference sequence). The CDR3 DNA reads TGTGCCAGCAGCGTCGGACTGGCTAGCACAGATACGCAGTATTTT. Translated: CASSVGLASTDTQYF. Complete variable domain (other parts from reference TRBV7-9 and TRBJ2-3): DTGVSQNPRHKITKRGQNVTFRCDPISEHNRLYWYRQTLGQGPEFLTYFQNEAQLEKSRLLSDRFSAERPKGSFSTLEIQRTEQGDSAMYLCASSVGLASTDTQYFGPGTRLTVL.

The chain uses TRBV6-2 or TRBV6-3 and TRBJ2-2, with D tentatively TRBD2 (5 bases). The CDR3 loop spans 16 amino acids. Germline values: CDR1 MNHEY, CDR2 SVGEGT. V lost 6 bases and J 2 bases, leaving 16 bases between the germline ends. The CDR3 nucleotides are TGTGCCAGCAGCCGGACGCGGGTGAGAAACACCGGGGAGCTGTTTTTT. Encoded protein: CASSRTRVRNTGELFF.

This clonotype has ten or more counts. This chain uses TRBV12-5 with TRBJ2-7, with D tentatively TRBD1 (6 bases). From germline, CDR1 is LGHNT and CDR2 FRNRAP. Trimming took 3 bases from V and 7 from J, leaving 19 bases between them. The CDR3 extends over 15 amino acids. CDR3 DNA sequence: TGTGCTAGTGGTTTCGTGGAAATCAGGGGTTCGGAGCAGTACTTC. Translation gives CASGFVEIRGSEQYF.

This sequence joins TRBV7-2 and TRBJ2-2; D gene uncertain. Germline lookup yields CDR1 SGHTA and CDR2 FQGNSA. The CDR3 has 12 amino acids. V shed 5 bases and J shed 5 bases, with 6 bases lying between them. The CDR3 sequence: CASSPWTGELFF. The CDR3, as DNA: TGTGCCAGCAGCCCCTGGACCGGGGAGCTGTTTTTT. Full variable domain (outside the CDR3, taken from reference TRBV7-2 and TRBJ2-2): GAGVSQSPSNKVTEKGKDVELRCDPISGHTALYWYRQSLGQGLEFLIYFQGNSAPDKSGLPSDRFSAERTGGSVSTLTIQRTQQEDSAVYLCASSPWTGELFFGEGSRLTVL.

The V gene is TRBV6-2 or TRBV6-3, the J gene TRBJ1-5; tentatively, D is TRBD1 (6 bases). CDR3 size: 14 residues. Germline lookup yields CDR1 MNHEY and CDR2 SVGEGT. V was clipped by 6 bases and J by 5 bases, with 14 bases between them. The chain's CDR3 is CASSRQGGYQPQHF. The CDR3 DNA sequence: TGTGCCAGCAGCCGACAAGGGGGGTATCAGCCCCAGCATTTT.

The chain has TRBV4-2 and TRBJ2-2, with TRBD1 as a possible D gene (9 bases). The V and J ends lost 4 bases and 3 bases respectively, with 27 bases between them. CDR1 is LGHNA, CDR2 YNFKEQ, per germline. CDR3 length: 20 amino acids. CDR3 sequence reads: CASSPRTGGFGGADTGELFF. DNA of the CDR3: TGTGCCAGCAGCCCGCGAACAGGGGGCTTCGGGGGGGCGGACACCGGGGAGCTGTTTTTT.

V and J are TRBV20-1 and TRBJ2-7, with no clear D. The germline V gene encodes CDR1 DFQATT and CDR2 SNEGSKA (reference sequence). The CDR3 runs 14 residues. V was clipped by 6 bases and J by 0 bases, with 15 bases between them. The CDR3 DNA reads as TGCAGTGCCCGGACGCCGTATAGCTCCTACGAGCAGTACTTC. Encoded protein: CSARTPYSSYEQYF.

This chain connects TRBV4-1 to TRBJ2-3, with 12 bases lining up with TRBD2. This CDR3 region has 14 residues. V lost 8 bases and J lost 9; bases outside the gene matches: 9. Germline V lookup: CDR1 MGHRA, CDR2 YSYEKL. The CDR3 sequence: CASGPSGGAGTQYF. As DNA, the CDR3 is TGCGCCAGCGGACCTAGCGGGGGGGCCGGCACGCAGTATTTT.